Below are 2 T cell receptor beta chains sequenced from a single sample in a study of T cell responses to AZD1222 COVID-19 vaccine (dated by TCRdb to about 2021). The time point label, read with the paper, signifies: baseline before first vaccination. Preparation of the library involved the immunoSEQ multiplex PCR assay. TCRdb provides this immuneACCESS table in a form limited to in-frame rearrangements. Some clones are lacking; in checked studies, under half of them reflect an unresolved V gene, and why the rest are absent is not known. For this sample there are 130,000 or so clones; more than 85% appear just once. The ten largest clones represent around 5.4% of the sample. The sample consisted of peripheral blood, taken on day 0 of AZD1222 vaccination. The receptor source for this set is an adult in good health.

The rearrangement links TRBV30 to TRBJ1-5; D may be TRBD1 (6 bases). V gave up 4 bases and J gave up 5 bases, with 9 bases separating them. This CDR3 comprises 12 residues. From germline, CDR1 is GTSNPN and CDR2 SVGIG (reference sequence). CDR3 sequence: CAWNRADQPQHF. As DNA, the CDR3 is TGTGCCTGGAACAGGGCGGATCAGCCCCAGCATTTT.

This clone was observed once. The CDR3 nucleotides are TGTGCCAGCAGCCAAGAACCCGGGACTAGCGGACAAGAGACCCAGTACTTC. Its protein product is CASSQEPGTSGQETQYF. The V call is TRBV4-2, the J call TRBJ2-5, with 11 bases that match TRBD2. The CDR3 has 17 amino acids. The J segment lost 2 bases and the V segment lost 0 bases, leaving 5 bases of the junction unmatched. In germline, CDR1 is LGHNA, CDR2 YNFKEQ.